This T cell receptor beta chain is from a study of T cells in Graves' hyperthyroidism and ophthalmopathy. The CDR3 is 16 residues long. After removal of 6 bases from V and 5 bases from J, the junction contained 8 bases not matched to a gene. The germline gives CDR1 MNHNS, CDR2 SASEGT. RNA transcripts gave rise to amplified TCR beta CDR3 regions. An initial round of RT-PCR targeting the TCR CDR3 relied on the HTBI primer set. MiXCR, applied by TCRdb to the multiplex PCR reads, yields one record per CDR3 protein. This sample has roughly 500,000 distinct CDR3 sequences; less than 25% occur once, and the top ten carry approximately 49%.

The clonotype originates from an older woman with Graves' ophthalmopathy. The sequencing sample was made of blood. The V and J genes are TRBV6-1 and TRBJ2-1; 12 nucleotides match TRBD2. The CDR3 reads CASRETSGRFNNEQFF. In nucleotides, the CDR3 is TGTGCCAGCAGGGAGACTAGCGGGAGATTCAACAATGAGCAGTTCTTC.